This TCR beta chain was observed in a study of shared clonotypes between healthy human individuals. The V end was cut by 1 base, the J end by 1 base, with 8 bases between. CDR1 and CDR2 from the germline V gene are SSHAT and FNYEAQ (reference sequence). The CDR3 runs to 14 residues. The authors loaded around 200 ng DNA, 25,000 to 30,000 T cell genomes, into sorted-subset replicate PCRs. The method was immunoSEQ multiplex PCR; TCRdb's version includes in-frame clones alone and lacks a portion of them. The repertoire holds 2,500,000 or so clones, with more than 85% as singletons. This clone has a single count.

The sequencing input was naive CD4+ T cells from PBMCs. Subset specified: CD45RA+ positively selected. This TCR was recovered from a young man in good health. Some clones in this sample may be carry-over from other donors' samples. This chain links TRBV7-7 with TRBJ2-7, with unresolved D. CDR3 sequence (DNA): TGTGCCAGCAGCTTAGATCGGCATTCCTACGAGCAGTACTTC. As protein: CASSLDRHSYEQYF.